Below, 11 T cell receptor beta chains from the same sample are listed, as sequenced in a study of OX40 agonist ivuxolimab in advanced cancers. Only in-frame clones appear in the TCRdb table, and some are missing; sequencing was by immunoSEQ multiplex PCR. The sample includes 50,000 to 70,000 clones, 80% to 90% of them seen just once. The sample was CD4+ or CD8+ T cells sorted from blood, taken in a trial of the OX40 agonist ivuxolimab. The receptors here all came from an adult with an advanced solid tumor such as melanoma, head and neck, liver or kidney cancer.

This chain connects TRBV28 to TRBJ2-1; 8 bases map to TRBD1. Germline CDR1 MDHEN, CDR2 SYDVKM. This CDR3 comprises 15 residues. The J segment lost 5 bases and the V segment lost 3 bases, leaving 6 bases of the junction unmatched. The CDR3 nucleotides are TGTGCCAGCAGTTTCAGGGGGCCTTTGAACAATGAGCAGTTCTTC. Protein sequence: CASSFRGPLNNEQFF.

This chain joins TRBV5-1 and TRBJ2-7; no reliable D call. CDR1 is SGHRS and CDR2 is YFSETQ in the germline V gene. V lost 3 bases and J lost 2, with 21 bases in between. The CDR3 runs to 17 residues. As DNA, the CDR3 is TGCGCCAGCAGCTCTGCAACATCATGGGCAGAAGCCTACGAGCAGTACTTC. This encodes CASSSATSWAEAYEQYF.

This rearrangement joins TRBV5-1 to TRBJ2-5; weak D call: TRBD2 (5 bases). The CDR3 totals 15 residues. Germline V gene lookup returns CDR1 SGHRS and CDR2 YFSETQ. The V gene lost 0 bases and the J gene lost 1 base, with 10 bases spanning the gap. The CDR3 protein is CASSLAGRVQETQYF. In DNA form, the CDR3 reads TGCGCCAGCAGCTTGGCCGGGCGGGTCCAAGAGACCCAGTACTTC.

The genes are TRBV27 and TRBJ2-5, with 9 bases matching TRBD2. The germline gives CDR1 MNHEY, CDR2 SMNVEV (reference sequence). The CDR3 is 15 residues long. J lost 1 base, V lost 5 bases, and 5 bases had no gene match. The DNA of the CDR3 is TGTGCCAGCAGTCCCTCACTAGCGGGCCAAGAGACCCAGTACTTC. Amino acids: CASSPSLAGQETQYF.

This clone was observed a single time. The chain's CDR3 is CASSPWTGGGEKLFF. The CDR3 region has the DNA TGTGCCAGCAGCCCCTGGACAGGGGGCGGTGAAAAACTGTTTTTT. The chain links TRBV5-8 to TRBJ1-4; 11 nucleotides agree with TRBD1. Germline V gives CDR1 SGHTS, CDR2 YDEGEE. This CDR3 has 15 residues. V was pared by 4 bases and J by 7 bases, with 6 bases of the junction left unmatched. Filled out from reference TRBV5-8 and TRBJ1-4, the complete variable domain reads EAGVTQSPTHLIKTRGQQATLRCSPISGHTSVYWYQQALGLGLQFLLWYDEGEERNRGNFPPRFSGRQFPNYSSELNVNALELEDSALYLCASSPWTGGGEKLFFGSGTQLSVL.

This clone appeared once. The chain has TRBV9 and TRBJ1-2; 7 bases match TRBD1. Unmatched junction bases numbered 6, after V lost 3 bases and J lost 4 bases. The CDR3 runs to 14 residues. Germline V gives CDR1 SGDLS, CDR2 YYNGEE. DNA for the CDR3: TGTGCCAGCAGCGACCGGGACAGTGCCTATGGCTACACCTTC. Translated, it gives CASSDRDSAYGYTF. The full variable domain, completed using reference TRBV9 and TRBJ1-2, is DSGVTQTPKHLITATGQRVTLRCSPRSGDLSVYWYQQSLDQGLQFLIQYYNGEERAKGNILERFSAQQFPDLHSELNLSSLELGDSALYFCASSDRDSAYGYTFGSGTRLTVV.

This clone showed up just once. In nucleotides, the CDR3 is TGTGCCAGCAGTTTAACGGGGACAGGGATACAGCCCCAGCATTTT. Its protein product is CASSLTGTGIQPQHF. The rearrangement links TRBV27 to TRBJ1-5; 9 bases line up with TRBD1. CDR3 length: 15 residues. Germline CDR1 reads MNHEY; CDR2 reads SMNVEV (reference sequence). After removal of 2 bases from V and 7 bases from J, the junction contained 6 bases not matched to a gene.

Written as DNA, the CDR3 is TGTGCCAGCAGCCAAGGAGGGTCTGGGGCCAACGTCCTGACTTTC. Protein sequence: CASSQGGSGANVLTF. The chain uses TRBV7-9 and TRBJ2-6; possibly TRBD2 for D (6 bases). Germline CDR1 SEHNR, CDR2 FQNEAQ (reference sequence). V was cut by 5 bases and J by 1 base, with 9 bases left in between. The CDR3 length is 15 residues.

This sequence joins TRBV20-1 and TRBJ2-3, with D perhaps matching TRBD2 (5 bases). The CDR3 extends over 11 amino acids. Between the trimmed V and J ends, which lost 5 bases and 6 bases, there was a span of 9 bases. The germline V gene encodes CDR1 DFQATT and CDR2 SNEGSKA (reference sequence). The CDR3 spells CSAQSGDTQYF. Written as DNA, the CDR3 is TGCAGTGCTCAGTCGGGGGATACGCAGTATTTT.

The chain recombines TRBV29-1 with TRBJ1-5, with D maybe TRBD1 (6 bases). The CDR3 contains 13 residues. V lost 2 bases to trimming and J lost 4 bases, with 9 bases between them. Germline assignment: CDR1 SQVTM and CDR2 ANQGSEA. CDR3 bases: TGCAGCGTTGAAACAGGGACAAATCAGCCCCAGCATTTT. This gives the protein CSVETGTNQPQHF.

The J gene is TRBJ2-7, the V gene TRBV11-2, with D possibly being TRBD1 (5 bases). V lost 1 base and J 5 bases, leaving 15 bases between the germline ends. Germline lookup yields CDR1 SGHAT and CDR2 FQNNGV. The CDR3 covers 15 residues. The CDR3 reads CASSLASGRVNEQYF. CDR3 in DNA: TGTGCCAGCAGCTTAGCATCTGGCAGGGTCAACGAGCAGTACTTC.